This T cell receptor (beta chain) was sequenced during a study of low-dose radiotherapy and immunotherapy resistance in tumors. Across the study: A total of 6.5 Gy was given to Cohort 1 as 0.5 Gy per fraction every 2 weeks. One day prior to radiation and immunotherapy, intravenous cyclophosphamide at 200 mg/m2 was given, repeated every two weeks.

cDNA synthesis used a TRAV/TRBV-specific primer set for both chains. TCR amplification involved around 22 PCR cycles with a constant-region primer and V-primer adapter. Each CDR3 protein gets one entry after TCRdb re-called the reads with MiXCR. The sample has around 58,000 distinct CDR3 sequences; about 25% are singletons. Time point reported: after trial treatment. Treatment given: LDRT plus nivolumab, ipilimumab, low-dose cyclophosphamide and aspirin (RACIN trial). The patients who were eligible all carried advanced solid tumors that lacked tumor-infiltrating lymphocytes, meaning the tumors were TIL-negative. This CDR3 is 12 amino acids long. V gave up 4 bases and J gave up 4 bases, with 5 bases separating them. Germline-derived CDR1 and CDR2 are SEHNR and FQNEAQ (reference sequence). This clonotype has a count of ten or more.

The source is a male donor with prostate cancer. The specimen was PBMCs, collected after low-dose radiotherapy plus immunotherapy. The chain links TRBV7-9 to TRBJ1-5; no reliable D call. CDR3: CASSSQNQPQHF. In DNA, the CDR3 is TGTGCCAGCAGCTCTCAGAATCAGCCCCAGCATTTT. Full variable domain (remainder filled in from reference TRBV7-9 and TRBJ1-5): DTGVSQNPRHKITKRGQNVTFRCDPISEHNRLYWYRQTLGQGPEFLTYFQNEAQLEKSRLLSDRFSAERPKGSFSTLEIQRTEQGDSAMYLCASSSQNQPQHFGDGTRLSIL.